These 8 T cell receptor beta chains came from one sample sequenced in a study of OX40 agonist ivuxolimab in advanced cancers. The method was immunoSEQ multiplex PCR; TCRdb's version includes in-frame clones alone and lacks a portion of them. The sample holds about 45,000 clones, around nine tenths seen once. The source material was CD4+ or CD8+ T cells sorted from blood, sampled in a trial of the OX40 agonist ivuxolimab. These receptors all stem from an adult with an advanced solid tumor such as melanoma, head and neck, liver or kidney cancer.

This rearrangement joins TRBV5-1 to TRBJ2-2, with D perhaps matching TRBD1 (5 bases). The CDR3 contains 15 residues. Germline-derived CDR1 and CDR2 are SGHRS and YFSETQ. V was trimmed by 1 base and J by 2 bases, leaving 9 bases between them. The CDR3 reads CASSLYGQNTGELFF. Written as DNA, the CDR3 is TGCGCCAGCAGCTTGTACGGACAAAACACCGGGGAGCTGTTTTTT.

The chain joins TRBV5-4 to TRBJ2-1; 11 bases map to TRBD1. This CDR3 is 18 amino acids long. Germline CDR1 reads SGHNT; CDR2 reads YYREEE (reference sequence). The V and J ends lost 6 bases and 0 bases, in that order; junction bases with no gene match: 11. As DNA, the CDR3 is TGTGCCAGCATCCCCGAAGGGACAGGGGGTTTCTCCTACAATGAGCAGTTCTTC. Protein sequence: CASIPEGTGGFSYNEQFF.

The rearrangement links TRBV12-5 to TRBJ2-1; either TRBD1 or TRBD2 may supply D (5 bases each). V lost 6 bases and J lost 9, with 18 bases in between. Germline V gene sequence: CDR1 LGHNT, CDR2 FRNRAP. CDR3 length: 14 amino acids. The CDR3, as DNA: TGTGCTAGTGGCAGGGACCACGCCTCGGGTGAGCAGTTCTTC. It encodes CASGRDHASGEQFF.

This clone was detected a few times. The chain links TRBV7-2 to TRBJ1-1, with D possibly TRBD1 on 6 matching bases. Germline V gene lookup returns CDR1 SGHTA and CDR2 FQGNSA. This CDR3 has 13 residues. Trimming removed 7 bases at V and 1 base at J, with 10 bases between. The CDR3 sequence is CASKWTENTEAFF. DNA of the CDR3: TGTGCCAGCAAATGGACAGAGAACACTGAAGCTTTCTTT.

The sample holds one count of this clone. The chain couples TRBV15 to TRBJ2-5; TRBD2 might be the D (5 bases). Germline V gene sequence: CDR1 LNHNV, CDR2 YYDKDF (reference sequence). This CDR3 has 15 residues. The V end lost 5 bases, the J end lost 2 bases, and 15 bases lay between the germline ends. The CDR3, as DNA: TGTGCCACCAGCTCCCGTGGAGGCAGTCAAGAGACCCAGTACTTC. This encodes CATSSRGGSQETQYF.

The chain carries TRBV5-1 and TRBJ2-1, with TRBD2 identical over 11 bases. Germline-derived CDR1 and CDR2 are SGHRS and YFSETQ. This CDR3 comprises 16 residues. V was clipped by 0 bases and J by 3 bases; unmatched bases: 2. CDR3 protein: CASSLDTSGSYNEQFF. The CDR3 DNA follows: TGCGCCAGCAGCTTGGACACTAGCGGGAGCTACAATGAGCAGTTCTTC.

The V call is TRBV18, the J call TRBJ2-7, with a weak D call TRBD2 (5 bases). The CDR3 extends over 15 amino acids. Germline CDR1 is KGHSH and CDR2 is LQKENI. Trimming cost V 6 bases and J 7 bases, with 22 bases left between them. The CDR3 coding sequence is TGTGCCAGCTCCCGAGACGGGCGGGCCTCTACGGAGCAGTACTTC. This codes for CASSRDGRASTEQYF.

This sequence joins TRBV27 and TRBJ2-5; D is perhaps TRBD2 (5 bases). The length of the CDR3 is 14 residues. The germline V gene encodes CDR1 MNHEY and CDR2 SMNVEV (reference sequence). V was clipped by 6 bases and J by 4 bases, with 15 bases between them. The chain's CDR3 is CASRGSGPRETQYF. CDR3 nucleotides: TGTGCCAGCAGGGGGAGTGGCCCGCGAGAGACCCAGTACTTC.